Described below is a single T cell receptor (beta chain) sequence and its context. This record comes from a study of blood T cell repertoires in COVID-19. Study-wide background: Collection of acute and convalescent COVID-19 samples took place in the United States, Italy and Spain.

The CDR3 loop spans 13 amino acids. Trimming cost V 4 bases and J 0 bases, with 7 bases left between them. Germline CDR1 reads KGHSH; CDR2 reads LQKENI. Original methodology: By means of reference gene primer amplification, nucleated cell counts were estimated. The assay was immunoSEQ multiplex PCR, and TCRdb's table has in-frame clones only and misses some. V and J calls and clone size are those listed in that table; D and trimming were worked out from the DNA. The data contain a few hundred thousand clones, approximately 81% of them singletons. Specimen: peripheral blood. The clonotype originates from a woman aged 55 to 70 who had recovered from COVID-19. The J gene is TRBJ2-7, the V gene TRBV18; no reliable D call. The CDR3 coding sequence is TGTGCCAGCTCACAAGCGAGCTCCTACGAGCAGTACTTC. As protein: CASSQASSYEQYF. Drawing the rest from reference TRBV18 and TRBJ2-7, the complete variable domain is NAGVMQNPRHLVRRRGQEARLRCSPMKGHSHVYWYRQLPEEGLKFMVYLQKENIIDESGMPKERFSAEFPKEGPSILRIQQVVRGDSAAYFCASSQASSYEQYFGPGTRLTVT.